Each of the 18 T cell receptor beta chains below was sequenced from the same sample in a study of CD8 T cells in ankylosing spondylitis. TCRdb re-analysed the 5' RACE reads in MiXCR, keeping a single row per CDR3 protein. The sample lists 200,000 to 250,000 distinct CDR3 sequences; approximately 20% were seen once. No antigen is known for these receptors. Study-level points and caveats: A motif of under 10 highly homologous TCR beta variants was seen as apparently characteristic of ankylosing spondylitis blood.

The specimen sequenced was blood, either unsorted or a sorted T cell fraction (not recorded which). Source of these receptors: a male donor with ankylosing spondylitis.

The sample holds many counts of this clonotype. The chain is built from TRBV7-8 and TRBJ2-1; tentatively, D is TRBD1 or TRBD2 (5 bases each). Germline CDR1 and CDR2: SGHVS and FQNEAQ. This CDR3 has 14 residues. Trimming shortened V by 7 bases and J by 1 base, and 11 bases separated the two germline ends. CDR3 region: CASNPGPSYNEQFF. DNA for the CDR3: TGTGCCAGCAACCCGGGACCATCCTACAATGAGCAGTTCTTC.

V is TRBV4-1 and J is TRBJ2-1; D uncertain. This CDR3 region has 16 residues. Looked up from germline, CDR1 is MGHRA and CDR2 is YSYEKL. V lost 3 bases, J lost 9 bases, and 21 bases lay in between. This chain's CDR3 is CASSHPDEDPTTEQFF. CDR3 coding DNA: TGCGCCAGCAGCCATCCCGACGAGGACCCCACAACTGAGCAGTTCTTC.

The V gene is TRBV28, the J gene TRBJ2-1; D gene ambiguous. Germline CDR1 MDHEN, CDR2 SYDVKM. V was clipped by 2 bases and J by 5 bases, with 7 bases between them. The CDR3 runs 13 residues. Written as DNA, the CDR3 is TGTGCCAGCAGTTTACCCGGAGACAATGAGCAGTTCTTC. Translation gives CASSLPGDNEQFF.

This chain links TRBV6-1 with TRBJ2-1; TRBD2 aligns across 16 bases. The germline V gene has CDR1 MNHNS and CDR2 SASEGT. This CDR3 has 14 amino acids. With V trimmed by 10 bases and J by 9 bases, 6 bases remained unmatched. In nucleotides, the CDR3 is TGTGCCATGGGACTAGCGGGGGGGCGGGTTGAGCAGTTCTTC. This gives the protein CAMGLAGGRVEQFF.

The chain has TRBV5-6 and TRBJ2-2; tentatively, D is TRBD1 or TRBD2 (5 bases each). CDR1 is SGHDT and CDR2 is YYEEEE in the germline V gene. The CDR3 totals 16 residues. V gave up 0 bases and J gave up 4 bases, with 13 bases separating them. DNA of the CDR3: TGTGCCAGCAGCTTGGACGGGACGTTCGGCACCGGGGAGCTGTTTTTT. It encodes CASSLDGTFGTGELFF.

This clonotype showed up just a few times. The chain joins TRBV2 to TRBJ2-7; D is perhaps TRBD1 or TRBD2 (5 bases each). This CDR3 spans 14 amino acids. V was pared by 3 bases and J by 0 bases, with 9 bases between. CDR1 and CDR2 from the germline V gene are SNHLY and FYNNEI. For the CDR3, the DNA is TGTGCCAGCAGTGATCCCGGGACCTCCTACGAGCAGTACTTC. Translation gives CASSDPGTSYEQYF.

This clonotype was detected only a few times. The chain carries TRBV14 and TRBJ1-1; no clear D gene. The CDR3 is 13 residues long. Germline CDR1 is SGHDN and CDR2 is FVKESK. V was shortened by 3 bases and J by 2 bases, with 7 bases between the two germline ends. CDR3 in DNA: TGTGCCAGCAGCCACGAGGGTAACACTGAAGCTTTCTTT. This translates into CASSHEGNTEAFF.

The chain has TRBV12-3 or TRBV12-4 and TRBJ1-1; D ambiguous. This CDR3 has 14 residues. V lost 5 bases to trimming and J lost 5 bases, with 15 bases between them. This CDR3 is CASSDAWGYTEAFF. The DNA of the CDR3 is TGTGCCAGCAGTGACGCTTGGGGTTATACTGAAGCTTTCTTT.

The table lists this clonotype with many counts. The CDR3 reads CASSPGTSGYEQYF. In nucleotides, the CDR3 is TGTGCCAGCAGCCCCGGGACTAGCGGGTACGAGCAGTACTTC. The chain recombines TRBV19 with TRBJ2-7, with 12 nucleotides matching TRBD2. Germline-derived CDR1 and CDR2 are LNHDA and SQIVND (reference sequence). With 9 bases clipped from V and 4 bases from J, the junction kept 7 bases outside the gene matches. CDR3 length: 14 residues.

The chain carries TRBV12-3 or TRBV12-4 and TRBJ2-4, with D tentatively TRBD1 (6 bases). V was pared by 0 bases and J by 7 bases, with 7 bases between. CDR3 length equals 13 residues. The CDR3 reads CASSLAGQNIQYF. The CDR3 DNA reads as TGTGCCAGCAGTTTAGCTGGACAGAACATTCAGTACTTC.

In this sample, this clonotype turned up a few times. The V call is TRBV11-2, the J call TRBJ2-5; D remains ambiguous. CDR1 and CDR2 (germline): SGHAT, FQNNGV. The CDR3 totals 13 residues. The V end lost 6 bases, the J end lost 3 bases, and 11 bases lay between the germline ends. The chain's CDR3 is CASSDQLKETQYF. The CDR3 DNA sequence: TGTGCCAGCAGTGATCAGCTAAAAGAGACCCAGTACTTC.

The sample holds a few counts of this clonotype. CDR3 in amino acids: CASSLAGMANEKLFF. In DNA, the CDR3 is TGTGCCAGCAGCTTAGCCGGGATGGCTAATGAAAAACTGTTTTTT. The chain has TRBV11-2 and TRBJ1-4; D is ambiguous. CDR1 is SGHAT and CDR2 is FQNNGV in the germline V gene. The CDR3 length is 15 residues. The V and J ends lost 1 base and 3 bases respectively, with 9 bases between them. The whole variable domain, filled in from reference TRBV11-2 and TRBJ1-4, reads EAGVAQSPRYKIIEKRQSVAFWCNPISGHATLYWYQQILGQGPKLLIQFQNNGVVDDSQLPKDRFSAERLKGVDSTLKIQPAKLEDSAVYLCASSLAGMANEKLFFGSGTQLSVL.

The chain combines TRBV10-2 with TRBJ2-7; 8 nucleotides align to TRBD2. The V and J ends lost 6 bases and 6 bases, in that order; junction bases with no gene match: 4. The CDR3 spans 12 residues. Germline CDR1 is WSHSY and CDR2 is SAAADI. The CDR3 protein is CASRAGGPEQYF. In DNA, the CDR3 is TGCGCCAGCAGGGCGGGAGGTCCCGAGCAGTACTTC.

This rearrangement joins TRBV27 to TRBJ2-7; D may be TRBD1 (6 bases). Germline CDR1 is MNHEY and CDR2 is SMNVEV (reference sequence). V was clipped by 3 bases and J by 5 bases, with 11 bases between them. This CDR3 is 13 amino acids long. CDR3 DNA: TGTGCCAGCAGTTTTGCAGGGGACCACGAGCAGTACTTC. Translating gives CASSFAGDHEQYF.

The table lists this clonotype with a few counts. The chain uses TRBV29-1 and TRBJ2-1, with 8 bases identical to TRBD2. The germline gives CDR1 SQVTM, CDR2 ANQGSEA. The CDR3 consists of 14 residues. J lost 12 bases, V lost 7 bases, and 17 bases had no gene match. CDR3 DNA sequence: TGCAGCGCCCAACCGGGACTAGAGATGTTTGGGCAGTTCTTC. Its protein product is CSAQPGLEMFGQFF.

The chain couples TRBV28 to TRBJ2-3; 8 bases map to TRBD2. Trimming cost V 4 bases and J 3 bases; bases outside gene matches: 18. The CDR3 totals 19 residues. Germline V CDR1 and CDR2: MDHEN, SYDVKM. The CDR3, as DNA: TGTGCCAGCAGTTCCCTCAGCGGGAGATTAAAAGCTTTTACAGATACGCAGTATTTT. It translates to CASSSLSGRLKAFTDTQYF.

The chain combines TRBV27 with TRBJ1-5, with D maybe TRBD1 (5 bases). CDR3 size: 12 residues. Looked up from germline, CDR1 is MNHEY and CDR2 is SMNVEV (reference sequence). V lost 6 bases, J lost 6 bases, and 9 bases lay in between. Here the CDR3 reads CASRTGGQPQHF. The CDR3 DNA is TGTGCCAGCAGAACGGGGGGTCAGCCCCAGCATTTT.

This clonotype was detected only a few times. V is TRBV2 and J is TRBJ1-1; 7 bases are shared with TRBD1. The trim removed 6 bases at V and 1 base at J, leaving 5 bases unmatched. The V gene's germline CDR1 is SNHLY and CDR2 FYNNEI. This CDR3 has 14 amino acids. The CDR3 bases are TGTGCCAGCAGCGAAACAGGGGCGAACACTGAAGCTTTCTTT. Amino acid sequence: CASSETGANTEAFF.